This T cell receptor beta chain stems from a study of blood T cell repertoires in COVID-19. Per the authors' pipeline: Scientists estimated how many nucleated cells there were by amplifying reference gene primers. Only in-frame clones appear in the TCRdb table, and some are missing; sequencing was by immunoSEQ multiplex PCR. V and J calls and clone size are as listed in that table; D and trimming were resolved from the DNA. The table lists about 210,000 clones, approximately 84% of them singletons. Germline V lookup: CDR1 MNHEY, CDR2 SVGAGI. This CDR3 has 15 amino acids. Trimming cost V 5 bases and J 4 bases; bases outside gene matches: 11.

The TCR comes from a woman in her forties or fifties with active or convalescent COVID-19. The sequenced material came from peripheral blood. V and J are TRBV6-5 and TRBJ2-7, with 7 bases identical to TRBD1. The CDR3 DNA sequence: TGTGCCAGCAGTAGCGGACAAGGACAGGCATACGAGCAGTACTTC. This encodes CASSSGQGQAYEQYF.